One and the same sample provided the 18 T cell receptor beta chains below, sequenced in a study of blood T cell repertoires in COVID-19. Sequencing was performed with immunoSEQ multiplex PCR; in TCRdb, only in-frame clones are kept and a portion is missing. Of some 160,000 clones in the sample, around 87% were seen once. Sequencing input: peripheral blood. The receptors come from an elderly woman with COVID-19, enrolled during active disease.

The V and J genes are TRBV10-3 and TRBJ1-1; 8 nucleotides align to TRBD1. Trimming at V came to 0 bases and at J to 1 base, leaving 7 bases not matched to a gene. From germline, CDR1 is ENHRY and CDR2 SYGVKD. The CDR3 is made up of 17 amino acids. In DNA form, the CDR3 reads TGTGCCATCAGTGAGTCGCGGGCAGGGGGCTGGAACACTGAAGCTTTCTTT. This codes for CAISESRAGGWNTEAFF.

The chain employs TRBV7-2 and TRBJ2-2; 7 bases are a match to TRBD1. With V trimmed by 5 bases and J by 6 bases, 15 bases remained unmatched. Germline lookup yields CDR1 SGHTA and CDR2 FQGNSA. This CDR3 has 17 amino acids. This chain's CDR3 is CASSLEQGKVHSGELFF. The CDR3 DNA reads TGTGCCAGCAGCCTAGAACAGGGGAAGGTTCATTCCGGGGAGCTGTTTTTT.

The chain couples TRBV27 to TRBJ1-1, with 8 bases that match TRBD1. V shed 6 bases, J shed 1 base, and the junction held 7 bases outside the gene matches. The CDR3 totals 15 residues. Germline loops: CDR1 MNHEY, CDR2 SMNVEV (reference sequence). The CDR3, as DNA: TGTGCCAGCAGATCCCTCGACAGGGGGAACACTGAAGCTTTCTTT. As protein: CASRSLDRGNTEAFF.

The CDR3 loop is CASSLNPGQGTFTQHF. For the CDR3, the DNA is TGTGCCAGCAGCTTAAACCCGGGACAGGGCACCTTCACCCAGCATTTT. The chain is built from TRBV7-2 and TRBJ1-5; TRBD1 matches at 9 bases. V dropped 2 bases and J dropped 11; count of bases not matched to a gene: 13. CDR1 is SGHTA, CDR2 FQGNSA, per germline. CDR3 length: 16 residues.

The rearrangement joins TRBV6-2 or TRBV6-3 to TRBJ2-7; 9 bases agree with TRBD1. Germline V gene sequence: CDR1 MNHEY, CDR2 SVGEGT. After removal of 2 bases from V and 4 bases from J, the junction contained 9 bases not matched to a gene. The CDR3 length is 16 residues. The CDR3 is CASSYAPTGGEYEQYF. The CDR3 DNA reads as TGTGCCAGCAGTTACGCACCGACAGGGGGAGAATACGAGCAGTACTTC.

This clone appeared once. The V gene is TRBV29-1, the J gene TRBJ2-2, with a tentative D call TRBD1 (5 bases). Germline CDR1 reads SQVTM; CDR2 reads ANQGSEA. The CDR3 contains 14 residues. The V gene lost 7 bases and the J gene lost 3 bases, with 15 bases spanning the gap. Here the CDR3 reads CSGLRQGDTGELFF. The CDR3 DNA is TGCAGCGGGTTACGGCAGGGTGACACCGGGGAGCTGTTTTTT.

This chain uses TRBV5-8 with TRBJ2-3; D is unclear. The CDR3 runs to 15 residues. Trimming cost V 0 bases and J 1 base, with 9 bases left between them. Germline V lookup: CDR1 SGHTS, CDR2 YDEGEE. CDR3 DNA sequence: TGTGCCAGCAGCTTGGAACAGATACGCACAGATACGCAGTATTTT. Translation gives CASSLEQIRTDTQYF.

V gene TRBV14 combines with J gene TRBJ2-1; tentatively, D is TRBD2 (5 bases). CDR1 and CDR2 from the germline V gene are SGHDN and FVKESK. The CDR3 is 15 residues long. V lost 4 bases and J 5 bases, leaving 15 bases between the germline ends. The CDR3 sequence: CASSLRIGGHNEQFF. The CDR3 nucleotides are TGTGCCAGCAGCCTCCGGATCGGCGGGCACAATGAGCAGTTCTTC. The complete variable domain, with remaining parts taken from reference TRBV14 and TRBJ2-1, reads EAGVTQFPSHSVIEKGQTVTLRCDPISGHDNLYWYRRVMGKEIKFLLHFVKESKQDESGMPNNRFLAERTGGTYSTLKVQPAELEDSGVYFCASSLRIGGHNEQFFGPGTRLTVL.

J is TRBJ2-2 and V is TRBV2; 8 bases match TRBD2. CDR1 is SNHLY, CDR2 FYNNEI, per germline. J gave up 1 base and V 2 bases, and 3 bases lay outside the gene matches. This CDR3 has 16 residues. Here the CDR3 reads CASSELTSENTGELFF. The CDR3 DNA reads TGTGCCAGCAGTGAATTGACTAGCGAGAACACCGGGGAGCTGTTTTTT.

V gene TRBV19 combines with J gene TRBJ2-6; TRBD1 matches at 9 bases. Trimming removed 8 bases from V and 3 bases from J; junction bases left unmatched: 8. Germline V lookup: CDR1 LNHDA, CDR2 SQIVND (reference sequence). This CDR3 contains 16 residues. The CDR3: CASRPGTGFGANVLTF. DNA of the CDR3: TGTGCCAGTCGTCCCGGGACAGGGTTTGGGGCCAACGTCCTGACTTTC. The full variable domain, rest sourced from reference TRBV19 and TRBJ2-6, is DGGITQSPKYLFRKEGQNVTLSCEQNLNHDAMYWYRQDPGQGLRLIYYSQIVNDFQKGDIAEGYSVSREKKESFPLTVTSAQKNPTAFYLCASRPGTGFGANVLTFGAGSRLTVL.

The chain carries TRBV5-6 and TRBJ1-2; D perhaps matches TRBD1 (5 bases). Deletions cut 1 base from V and 1 base from J, with 11 bases between. Germline CDR1 is SGHDT and CDR2 is YYEEEE. The CDR3 has 15 amino acids. CDR3 residues: CASSLRGGVNYGYTF. The CDR3 DNA reads as TGTGCCAGCAGCTTGCGTGGGGGGGTTAACTATGGCTACACCTTC. Full variable domain (rest looked up from reference TRBV5-6 and TRBJ1-2): DAGVTQSPTHLIKTRGQQVTLRCSPKSGHDTVSWYQQALGQGPQFIFQYYEEEERQRGNFPDRFSGHQFPNYSSELNVNALLLGDSALYLCASSLRGGVNYGYTFGSGTRLTVV.

In regard to this clone: The junction differs from germline at one of its ends, possibly a read error. The chain is built from TRBV10-3 and TRBJ1-1; 7 nucleotides agree with TRBD1. In germline, CDR1 is ENHRY, CDR2 SYGVKD. The CDR3 length is 13 residues. DNA of the CDR3: TGTGCCATCAGTGATTCGACAGGGTCCCTTTTAATCTTT. It translates to CAISDSTGSLLIF.

The DNA of the CDR3 is TGCAGCGTTGAAAGGTACGGGGAGGACACTGAAGCTTTCTTT. Translating gives CSVERYGEDTEAFF. The chain has TRBV29-1 and TRBJ1-1, with D uncertain. The germline V and J ends were trimmed by 2 bases and 3 bases, with 13 bases remaining between them. The CDR3 totals 14 residues. The germline V gene encodes CDR1 SQVTM and CDR2 ANQGSEA.

J is TRBJ1-1 and V is TRBV28; 9 nucleotides align to TRBD1. CDR1 and CDR2 (germline): MDHEN, SYDVKM. The CDR3 sequence is 15 residues long. The V segment lost 5 bases and the J segment 1 base; nucleotides outside the gene matches: 5. The CDR3 here is CASSPPDRGNTEAFF. In nucleotides, the CDR3 is TGTGCCAGCAGTCCGCCGGACAGGGGGAACACTGAAGCTTTCTTT.

This chain connects TRBV27 to TRBJ2-7, with TRBD1 as a possible D gene (5 bases). Germline CDR1 reads MNHEY; CDR2 reads SMNVEV (reference sequence). The CDR3 is made up of 15 amino acids. V lost 5 bases and J 2 bases, leaving 16 bases between the germline ends. The CDR3 nucleotides read TGTGCCAGCAGTATCCGACAGCTTGGAGCCTACGAGCAGTACTTC. Its protein is CASSIRQLGAYEQYF.

A single count supports this clone. The chain employs TRBV6-2 or TRBV6-3 and TRBJ1-2; 7 nucleotides align to TRBD1. Germline trimming cut 5 bases from V and 7 bases from J; bases unmatched to any gene: 7. The CDR3 sequence is 13 residues long. Per the germline V gene, CDR1 is MNHEY and CDR2 is SVGEGT. The CDR3 spells CASSLQGESGYTF. CDR3 in DNA: TGTGCCAGCAGTCTCCAGGGGGAGAGTGGCTACACCTTC.

V is TRBV3-1 (or the pseudogene TRBV3-2) and J is TRBJ2-1, with D hard to call. This CDR3 has 14 residues. Looked up from germline, CDR1 is LGHDT and CDR2 is YNNKEL (reference sequence). With 0 bases removed from V and 7 bases from J, the gap between germline ends came to 10 bases. The CDR3 loop is CASSQELIRNEQFF. The CDR3 DNA is TGTGCCAGCAGCCAAGAACTGATACGGAATGAGCAGTTCTTC.

The V and J genes are TRBV9 and TRBJ2-5; TRBD2 might be the D (6 bases). CDR3 length: 15 amino acids. The germline V and J ends were trimmed by 1 base and 5 bases, with 15 bases remaining between them. Germline V gene lookup returns CDR1 SGDLS and CDR2 YYNGEE. DNA for the CDR3: TGTGCCAGCAGCGTAAACTACGGGAGTGAGGAGACCCAGTACTTC. Translation gives CASSVNYGSEETQYF.